The rows below give T cell receptor beta chains drawn from one sample of a study of blood T cells in healthy people across ages. TCRdb re-analysed the 5' RACE reads in MiXCR, keeping a single row per CDR3 protein. The sample lists more than 800,000 distinct CDR3 sequences; 40% to 55% were seen once. Source material: blood. Receptors originate from a woman aged 55-70 years in good health. The CDR3 runs from the conserved cysteine through the conserved F or W. The D gene is left open where the match is weak. Expanded clones are given a class, and other clones once, few, many or no size at all.

>.|.|TRBV9|TRBJ2-5|14
TGTGCCAGCAGCCCCGACAGTGGATGTGAGACCCAGTACTTC
CASSPDSGCETQYF
>.|.|TRBV2|TRBJ1-4|11
TGTGCCAGCAGTGTTCGGGGGGTGAAGTTTTTT
CASSVRGVKFF
>.|.|TRBV7-2|TRBJ2-7|14
TGTGCCAGCATACGAGACAGGAGTTTTTACGAGCAGTACTTC
CASIRDRSFYEQYF
>.|.|TRBV30|TRBJ2-1|12
TGTGCCTGGAGTGAGGGGCAGGGTGAGCAGTTCTTC
CAWSEGQGEQFF
>TRBD2|.|TRBV30|TRBJ2-7|15
TGTGCCTGGAGTGTAAGTAGCGGGAGGGCCAACGAGCAGTACTTC
CAWSVSSGRANEQYF
>TRBD1|.|TRBV24-1|TRBJ2-1|14
TGTGCCACCAGTGACCCCGGGACAGCGGTGGGGCAGTTCTTC
CATSDPGTAVGQFF
>.|once|TRBV15|TRBJ2-1|15
TGTGCCACCAGCAGAGTTCACAGGGGAGGAGACGAGCAGTTCTTC
CATSRVHRGGDEQFF
>.|.|TRBV6-6|TRBJ2-1|12
TGTGCCAGCAGTACCTTAAGCAATGGGCAGTTCTTC
CASSTLSNGQFF
>TRBD2|.|TRBV20-1|TRBJ2-7|15
TGCAGTGCCGCCAATCTAGCGGAGATCTCCTACGAGCAGTACTTC
CSAANLAEISYEQYF
>.|.|TRBV5-1|TRBJ1-4|14
TGCGCCAGCAGCTTGACAGGGAAAAATGAAAAACTGTTTTTT
CASSLTGKNEKLFF
>.|.|TRBV27|TRBJ2-1|16
TGTGCCAGCAGTTTCCGGGTGCCGGGGGCAGGATATGAGCAGTTCTTC
CASSFRVPGAGYEQFF